The source of this T cell receptor (beta chain) is a study of regulatory T cells in long-lasting Graves disease. Arm-PCR of CDR3 regions and iRepertoire HTBI primers were used to build TCR beta libraries. One entry per CDR3 protein, called by TCRdb with MiXCR from the multiplex PCR reads. The sample has 440,000 or so distinct CDR3 sequences, roughly 15% seen once; the top ten hold around 10%. Time point given: newly diagnosed GD, antithyroid drugs for less than 3 months. PBMCs were the source of the RNA used for TCR sequencing. This CDR3 has 16 residues. The J segment lost 2 bases and the V segment lost 6 bases, leaving 13 bases of the junction unmatched. Germline assignment: CDR1 SNHLY and CDR2 FYNNEI. This clonotype has ten or more counts. This sample was also put to use in a study of T cells in Graves' hyperthyroidism and ophthalmopathy.

This TCR derives from a woman aged 25-40 years with Graves disease. V is TRBV2 and J is TRBJ2-7, with 7 bases identical to TRBD1. The sequenced sample was peripheral blood mononuclear cells (PBMCs), obtained at new diagnosis, from a patient treated with antithyroid drugs. The CDR3 coding sequence is TGTGCCAGCAGGACCCTGACAGGGAAGCTCGCCTACGAGCAGTACTTC. Amino acids: CASRTLTGKLAYEQYF.